This TCR beta chain was captured in a study of Ad26.COV2.S vaccination and SARS-CoV-2 variants. Across the study: Donor was in the COV1001 Ad26.COV2.S trial arm. Study-wide results and limits: Participants in the vaccine arm had higher spike-specific TCR breadth; placebo recipients had lower.

The treatment here: around 19 received Ad26.COV2.S at low or high dose, single or two shots; 5 received placebo; per-sample allocation not given. Specimen acquisition occurred on day 63 following the initial vaccine or placebo injection. The protocol was immunoSEQ multiplex PCR, while the TCRdb copy is restricted to in-frame clones and leaves out a portion. The profile covers some 250,000 clones, with around 89% appearing a single time and around 11% taken by the ten largest. With respect to this clone: No antigen is known for it.

The V and J ends lost 5 bases and 0 bases, in that order; junction bases with no gene match: 6. CDR1 is MDHEN, CDR2 SYDVKM, per germline. There are 16 residues in the CDR3. The sample consisted of peripheral blood, taken in a trial of Ad26.COV2.S vaccine versus placebo. This chain links TRBV28 with TRBJ2-2, with 7 nucleotides matching TRBD2. The sequence was obtained from a person aged 18 to 59 who received the Ad26.COV2.S COVID-19 vaccine or a placebo. Here the CDR3 DNA reads TGTGCCAGCAGTATGAGCGGGGTCGCGAACACCGGGGAGCTGTTTTTT. This translates into CASSMSGVANTGELFF.